This section outlines one T cell receptor beta chain sequence together with its context. This clonotype was counted between two and nine times. It lacks a known antigen. No much larger clone is present one base from it, and per-base qualities are unavailable. This sample was taken from a study of T cell repertoires in cytomegalovirus infection (dated by TCRdb to about 2019). For context, the study as a whole: The HLA type of each donor mattered for the analysis, because public TCR beta signatures pointed to carriage of CMV infection along with the matching HLA type.

Sequencing was performed on an Illumina HiSeq 1500. TCRdb redid the processing of the public reads, applying fastp at Q25 and MiXCR, and retained in-frame beta chains. Rows matching on CDR3 protein sequence are summarized as one entry with the most common DNA and genes. The sample profile shows 250,000 to 300,000 distinct CDR3 sequences; roughly 9% of them were found once. About 14% of the sample belongs to the ten largest clones. Here is what the overall study found, with its caveats: The ex vivo response was dominated by HLA-C-restricted CMV-specific TCR beta clonotypes, which also provided the single most frequent clonotype in two of eight donors. Carriers of CMV infection plus the relevant HLA type were discriminated by the cumulative frequency of public TCR beta family members in the study cohort and in an independent roughly 320-donor cohort.

Trimming accounts for 5 bases at V and 10 bases at J, while the number of junction bases matched to no gene is 11. Measured from the cysteine to the phenylalanine, the CDR3 is 16 residues long. Only CDR3 DNA is held: 48 bases, read in frame from base 1. The germline V gene (reference sequence) gives CDR1 as LNHDA and CDR2 as SQIVND. This receptor was taken from a human donor in good health (CMV status not recorded). Some clones in this sample may be carry-over from other donors' samples. The rearranged segments are TRBV19 and TRBJ2-1; 13 central bases correspond to TRBD2. The source material was PBMCs. CDR3 reads: CASSLGLAGIVGEQFF. The bases read TGTGCCAGTAGTTTGGGACTAGCGGGAATAGTAGGCGAGCAGTTCTTC.